These T cell receptor beta chains were read from a single sample in a study of cytomegalovirus exposure and HLA in healthy donors. Profiling relied on immunoSEQ multiplex PCR, and the TCRdb table lists in-frame clones only, not all of them. This sample has roughly 300,000 clones, with 87% found just once. Sequenced sample: PBMCs. Receptors were obtained from a young woman in good health and CMV-seropositive. Each CDR3 is given with its conserved first and last residue. Fields, in order: clone size, V gene, D gene, J gene, CDR3 protein, CDR3 DNA. The D gene is left open where the match is weak. Some rows have no size entry. The others give once, few or many, or a class for an expanded clone.

NA	TRBV19	TRBD1	TRBJ2-7	CASSPGQNYEQYF	TGTGCCAGTAGTCCGGGACAGAACTACGAGCAGTACTTC
few	TRBV11-2	NA	TRBJ2-3	CASSSTNTDTQYF	TGTGCCAGCAGCAGTACTAACACAGATACGCAGTATTTT
NA	TRBV30	TRBD2	TRBJ2-1	CAWSPSGRYKGLAGDHEQFF	TGTGCCTGGAGCCCGTCGGGCAGATACAAGGGACTAGCGGGAGACCATGAGCAGTTCTTC
NA	TRBV27	NA	TRBJ2-1	CASRTGSHRQEFF	TGTGCCAGCAGAACAGGGTCTCACAGACAGGAATTCTTC
NA	TRBV7-8	NA	TRBJ2-7	CASSSGEISYEQYF	TGTGCCAGCAGCTCCGGGGAGATCTCCTACGAGCAGTACTTC
NA	TRBV4-1	NA	TRBJ1-2	CASSQVTLWDGYTF	TGCGCCAGCAGCCAAGTTACATTGTGGGATGGCTACACCTTC
NA	TRBV7-9	TRBD1	TRBJ1-2	CASSLGDRVAGYTF	TGTGCCAGCAGCTTAGGAGACAGGGTGGCTGGCTACACCTTC
NA	TRBV19	TRBD1	TRBJ1-2	CASSPGGTGSGYTF	TGTGCCAGTAGCCCTGGGGGGACAGGCTCAGGCTACACCTTC
NA	TRBV9	NA	TRBJ2-7	CASSAGRGSYEQYF	TGTGCCAGCAGCGCCGGGCGGGGCTCCTACGAGCAGTACTTC
NA	TRBV5-1	TRBD1	TRBJ2-7	CASSQSGTGEGYEQYF	TGCGCCAGCAGCCAGTCCGGGACAGGGGAAGGCTACGAGCAGTACTTC
NA	TRBV5-1	NA	TRBJ1-6	CASRQGSLNSPLHF	TGCGCCAGCAGGCAGGGCAGCCTTAATTCACCCCTCCACTTT
NA	TRBV27	NA	TRBJ2-1	CASSFTGTGYNEQFF	TGTGCCAGCAGCTTCACAGGGACGGGGTACAATGAGCAGTTCTTC
NA	TRBV6-1	NA	TRBJ1-4	CASSPSTGRREKLFF	TGTGCCAGCAGCCCCTCCACAGGGAGGCGGGAAAAACTGTTTTTT
NA	TRBV4-3	TRBD1	TRBJ1-2	CASSQQGVGYGYTF	TGCGCCAGCAGCCAACAGGGGGTCGGCTATGGCTACACCTTC
NA	TRBV11-2	TRBD2	TRBJ2-1	CASSLAASGKGFEQFF	TGTGCCAGCAGCTTAGCGGCTAGCGGGAAAGGGTTTGAGCAGTTCTTC
NA	TRBV18	NA	TRBJ1-5	CASSPAGLGSNQPQHF	TGTGCCAGCTCACCCGCAGGGCTCGGGAGCAATCAGCCCCAGCATTTT
NA	TRBV5-1	NA	TRBJ2-1	CASSLASAFNEQFF	TGCGCCAGCAGCTTGGCCTCAGCGTTCAATGAGCAGTTCTTC
NA	TRBV4-1	NA	TRBJ2-7	CASSQVEGGEQYF	TGCGCCAGCAGCCAAGTGGAGGGGGGCGAGCAGTACTTC
NA	TRBV9	NA	TRBJ2-2	CASSTNTGELFF	TGTGCCAGCAGCACCAACACCGGGGAGCTGTTTTTT
many	TRBV7-2	NA	TRBJ2-7	CASSQQGPYEQYF	TGTGCCAGCAGCCAACAGGGACCCTACGAGCAGTACTTC
NA	TRBV7-2	NA	TRBJ2-1	CASSLATGSSYNEQFF	TGTGCCAGCAGCTTGGCGACTGGTAGCTCCTACAATGAGCAGTTCTTC
NA	TRBV7-2	NA	TRBJ1-1	CASSMLDSSPITEAFF	TGTGCCAGCAGCATGCTGGACTCCTCCCCGATCACTGAAGCTTTCTTT
NA	TRBV30	TRBD1	TRBJ1-5	CAWSGWTGGSGLNQPQHF	TGTGCCTGGAGTGGTTGGACAGGGGGCTCGGGGTTGAATCAGCCCCAGCATTTT
NA	TRBV6-6	TRBD1	TRBJ1-2	CASSQQGSGYTF	TGTGCCAGCAGTCAACAGGGGAGTGGCTACACCTTC
NA	TRBV27	NA	TRBJ1-6	CASSLTGMINSPLHF	TGTGCCAGCAGTCTTACAGGGATGATTAATTCACCCCTCCACTTT
NA	TRBV4-2	TRBD2	TRBJ2-7	CASSHRAGETYEQYF	TGTGCCAGCAGCCATCGAGCGGGGGAAACCTACGAGCAGTACTTC
NA	TRBV4-3	TRBD1	TRBJ2-7	CARGQWGEQYF	TGCGCCAGGGGACAGTGGGGCGAGCAGTACTTC
NA	TRBV9	TRBD2	TRBJ2-7	CASSVEGRAYEQYF	TGTGCCAGCAGCGTAGAGGGGAGGGCCTACGAGCAGTACTTC
NA	TRBV30	NA	TRBJ1-1	CAWSRGGRTGTEAFF	TGTGCCTGGAGTAGAGGGGGGCGTACGGGCACTGAAGCTTTCTTT
NA	TRBV6-5	TRBD1	TRBJ2-1	CASTRDRGSEQFF	TGTGCCAGCACCCGGGACAGGGGGTCCGAGCAGTTCTTC
once	TRBV28	NA	TRBJ2-1	CASSLNRNNEQFF	TGTGCCAGCAGTTTAAACAGAAACAATGAGCAGTTCTTC
NA	TRBV14	NA	TRBJ2-2	CASSQVAGELFF	TGTGCCAGCAGCCAAGTAGCCGGGGAGCTGTTTTTT
NA	TRBV4-1	TRBD1	TRBJ1-2	CASRKGQGSHGYTF	TGCGCCAGCAGAAAGGGACAGGGGTCCCATGGCTACACCTTC
NA	TRBV4-1	NA	TRBJ2-2	CASSRTIDPTGELFF	TGCGCCAGCAGCCGGACAATCGACCCCACCGGGGAGCTGTTTTTT
NA	TRBV2	TRBD1	TRBJ2-7	CASSSEGTVSYEQYF	TGTGCCAGCAGTTCTGAGGGGACAGTCTCCTACGAGCAGTACTTC
NA	TRBV6-5	NA	TRBJ1-2	CASSYSPQGRYGYTF	TGTGCCAGCAGTTACTCGCCACAGGGCCGCTATGGCTACACCTTC
NA	TRBV10-2	NA	TRBJ2-1	CASSESVNEQFF	TGCGCCAGCAGTGAGTCGGTAAATGAGCAGTTCTTC
NA	TRBV7-2	TRBD2	TRBJ2-1	CASSLDLAGGPYNEQFF	TGTGCCAGCAGCTTAGATTTAGCGGGAGGGCCATACAATGAGCAGTTCTTC
NA	TRBV21-1	NA	TRBJ1-2	CASRITGQVHWGYTF	TGTGCCAGCAGAATAACGGGACAGGTTCATTGGGGCTACACCTTC
once	TRBV28	NA	TRBJ2-1	CASRSRNEQFF	TGTGCCAGCAGATCTCGGAATGAGCAGTTCTTC
NA	TRBV19	NA	TRBJ2-7	CASSMTGADYEQYF	TGTGCCAGTAGTATGACGGGCGCAGACTACGAGCAGTACTTC
NA	TRBV7-9	NA	TRBJ1-2	CASSLAPRDQEAGYTF	TGTGCCAGCAGCTTAGCGCCCCGGGACCAGGAGGCTGGCTACACCTTC
NA	TRBV6-6	TRBD1	TRBJ1-4	CASSPAGQEEREKLFF	TGTGCCAGCAGCCCCGCGGGACAGGAGGAAAGGGAAAAACTGTTTTTT
once	TRBV9	NA	TRBJ2-1	CASSVVPFNEQFF	TGTGCCAGCAGCGTAGTTCCCTTCAATGAGCAGTTCTTC
NA	TRBV27	NA	TRBJ2-3	CASSFLDTQYF	TGTGCCAGCAGTTTTCTAGATACGCAGTATTTT
NA	TRBV14	NA	TRBJ2-1	CASSQGGGGPYNEQFF	TGTGCCAGCAGCCAAGGGGGCGGGGGCCCCTACAATGAGCAGTTCTTC
NA	TRBV27	TRBD2	TRBJ2-3	CASSPLAGVVTDTQYF	TGTGCCAGCAGTCCACTAGCGGGAGTTGTCACAGATACGCAGTATTTT
NA	TRBV21-1	NA	TRBJ2-7	CASSKSRWTGWDEQYF	TGTGCCAGCAGCAAAAGTCGGTGGACAGGGTGGGACGAGCAGTACTTC
NA	TRBV6-5	NA	TRBJ1-1	CASSYSGAGVRTEAFF	TGTGCCAGCAGTTACTCTGGGGCAGGGGTGCGGACTGAAGCTTTCTTT
NA	TRBV9	TRBD2	TRBJ2-1	CASSVAIAGYEQFF	TGTGCCAGCAGCGTAGCGATAGCGGGATATGAGCAGTTCTTC
NA	TRBV29-1	NA	TRBJ2-7	CSVEWLYEQYF	TGCAGCGTTGAGTGGCTGTACGAGCAGTACTTC
few	TRBV6-1	NA	TRBJ2-7	CASKGGGADEQYF	TGTGCCAGCAAAGGAGGAGGGGCCGACGAGCAGTACTTC
NA	TRBV28	NA	TRBJ2-6	CASSWGGTPVSGANVLTF	TGTGCCAGCAGCTGGGGCGGGACACCCGTCTCTGGGGCCAACGTCCTGACTTTC
NA	TRBV19	NA	TRBJ2-1	CASSINRPRDEQFF	TGTGCCAGTAGTATAAACAGACCTAGGGATGAGCAGTTCTTC
once	TRBV29-1	NA	TRBJ2-1	CSVDGPGSSYNEQFF	TGCAGCGTTGACGGACCAGGGAGCTCCTACAATGAGCAGTTCTTC
NA	TRBV5-4	NA	TRBJ1-2	CASSLGHLYYGYTF	TGTGCCAGCAGCTTGGGACACCTCTACTATGGCTACACCTTC
NA	TRBV7-2	NA	TRBJ2-7	CASSLPGSRVTAYEQYF	TGTGCCAGCAGCCTACCCGGGTCCCGTGTGACAGCCTACGAGCAGTACTTC